This T cell receptor beta chain was sequenced during a study of T cells in Graves' hyperthyroidism and ophthalmopathy. This clonotype has a count of ten or more. TCR beta CDR3 regions were amplified from RNA. First-round RT-PCR of the TCR CDR3 relied on the HTBI primer set. MiXCR was run by TCRdb on the multiplex PCR reads, yielding one entry per CDR3 protein. This table has about 380,000 distinct CDR3 sequences, over 11% appearing once. Germline V gene data show CDR1 as KGHSH and CDR2 as LQKENI. V was trimmed by 5 bases and J by 4 bases, leaving 11 bases between them. The CDR3 totals 13 residues. Input material: blood. The receptor's source is an older woman with Graves' hyperthyroidism. This rearrangement joins TRBV18 to TRBJ1-1; D possibly corresponds to TRBD1 (5 bases). The CDR3 reads CASSTDSGTEAFF. The CDR3 bases are TGTGCCAGCTCAACCGACAGTGGCACTGAAGCTTTCTTT. The variable domain in full, with the rest retrieved from reference TRBV18 and TRBJ1-1, is NAGVMQNPRHLVRRRGQEARLRCSPMKGHSHVYWYRQLPEEGLKFMVYLQKENIIDESGMPKERFSAEFPKEGPSILRIQQVVRGDSAAYFCASSTDSGTEAFFGQGTRLTVV.